A single sample is the source of the 21 T cell receptor beta chains below, sequenced in a study of regulatory T cells in long-lasting Graves disease. This sample's time point: newly diagnosed GD, antithyroid drugs for less than 3 months. The TCR library was made from RNA extracted from PBMCs. Combining iRepertoire HTBI primers with Arm-PCR of CDR3 regions, the authors built TCR beta libraries. TCRdb called the multiplex PCR reads again in MiXCR, with one record for every CDR3 protein. Among hundreds of thousands of distinct CDR3 sequences, less than 20% were seen once, and the ten largest hold 15% to 20%. These records were also assigned to another study, of T cells in Graves' hyperthyroidism and ophthalmopathy.

Sequencing used peripheral blood mononuclear cells (PBMCs), obtained at new diagnosis, from a patient treated with antithyroid drugs. All receptors derive from a woman aged 25 to 39 with Graves disease.

In its sample, this clonotype was seen many times. The rearrangement links TRBV20-1 to TRBJ2-1; 8 nucleotides align to TRBD2. V dropped 3 bases and J dropped 5; count of bases not matched to a gene: 9. CDR3 length: 15 amino acids. Germline V gene lookup returns CDR1 DFQATT and CDR2 SNEGSKA (reference sequence). The CDR3 protein is CSASFIGRADNEQFF. The DNA for the CDR3 is TGCAGTGCTAGCTTTATCGGGAGGGCCGACAATGAGCAGTTCTTC.

This clonotype was recorded many times. This chain joins TRBV2 and TRBJ1-5, with no clear D. V lost 9 bases, J lost 2 bases, and 17 bases lay in between. Germline V gene data show CDR1 as SNHLY and CDR2 as FYNNEI. The CDR3 spans 15 residues. This CDR3 reads CASGESDFGNQPQHF. As DNA, the CDR3 is TGTGCCAGTGGAGAGTCTGACTTTGGCAATCAGCCCCAGCATTTT. Filled out from reference TRBV2 and TRBJ1-5, the complete variable domain reads EPEVTQTPSHQVTQMGQEVILRCVPISNHLYFYWYRQILGQKVEFLVSFYNNEISEKSEIFDDQFSVERPDGSNFTLKIRSTKLEDSAMYFCASGESDFGNQPQHFGDGTRLSIL.

This clonotype was observed a handful of times. The V call is TRBV30, the J call TRBJ1-2, with 7 bases that match TRBD1. Germline V gene lookup returns CDR1 GTSNPN and CDR2 SVGIG (reference sequence). The trim removed 7 bases at V and 0 bases at J, leaving 8 bases unmatched. The CDR3 contains 14 residues. The CDR3 here is CASVQGTANYGYTF. CDR3 nucleotides: TGTGCCTCTGTACAGGGGACCGCTAACTATGGCTACACCTTC.

At least ten counts were recorded for this clonotype. This chain uses TRBV7-6 with TRBJ2-3, with D possibly matching TRBD1 (6 bases). Germline CDR1 SGHVS, CDR2 FNYEAQ. The CDR3 totals 14 residues. V was pared by 3 bases and J by 3 bases, with 10 bases between. In DNA, the CDR3 is TGTGCCAGCAGCTTGGGGGCGCGGACAGATACGCAGTATTTT. It specifies CASSLGARTDTQYF.

This clonotype was seen only a few times. The genes are TRBV20-1 and TRBJ2-1; 16 bases are a match to TRBD2. V trimming: 5 bases; J trimming: 0 bases; junction bases outside the gene matches: 4. CDR1 and CDR2 from the germline V gene are DFQATT and SNEGSKA (reference sequence). This CDR3 spans 17 amino acids. This CDR3 reads CSAGGLAGGPSYNEQFF. The CDR3 nucleotides read TGCAGTGCTGGGGGACTAGCGGGAGGGCCCTCCTACAATGAGCAGTTCTTC.

V and J are TRBV18 and TRBJ1-4; 8 nucleotides agree with TRBD1. The CDR3 covers 16 residues. The J segment lost 7 bases and the V segment lost 1 base, leaving 8 bases of the junction unmatched. Germline V gives CDR1 KGHSH, CDR2 LQKENI. The CDR3 spells CASSPRTPGTGEKLFF. The CDR3 nucleotides read TGTGCCAGCTCACCACGTACTCCCGGGACAGGTGAAAAACTGTTTTTT.

In its sample, this clonotype was seen many times. J is TRBJ2-3 and V is TRBV28, with unresolved D. Germline CDR1 and CDR2: MDHEN and SYDVKM. The CDR3 extends over 11 amino acids. V was cut by 3 bases and J by 6 bases, with 4 bases left in between. CDR3 protein: CASSFWDTQYF. In nucleotides, the CDR3 is TGTGCCAGCAGTTTCTGGGATACGCAGTATTTT. Full variable domain (outside the CDR3, taken from reference TRBV28 and TRBJ2-3): DVKVTQSSRYLVKRTGEKVFLECVQDMDHENMFWYRQDPGLGLRLIYFSYDVKMKEKGDIPEGYSVSREKKERFSLILESASTNQTSMYLCASSFWDTQYFGPGTRLTVL.

The chain carries TRBV3-1 and TRBJ2-1; D may be TRBD1 or TRBD2 (6 bases each). The CDR3 runs to 17 residues. Germline assignment: CDR1 LGHDT and CDR2 YNNKEL (reference sequence). Trimming left V 1 base short and J 6 bases short, with 19 bases between. The CDR3, as DNA: TGTGCCAGCAGCCAAGCCCGGGGGCTAGCGTCCCGCAATGAGCAGTTCTTC. Amino acid sequence: CASSQARGLASRNEQFF.

Many counts were recorded for this clonotype. This chain links TRBV18 with TRBJ1-1; no clear D gene. Germline V gene lookup returns CDR1 KGHSH and CDR2 LQKENI. The CDR3 runs to 17 residues. V shed 1 base and J shed 0 bases, with 15 bases lying between them. CDR3 in DNA: TGTGCCAGCTCACCACTAGGAGAGCCCCGGGTGAACACTGAAGCTTTCTTT. This codes for CASSPLGEPRVNTEAFF.

At least ten counts were recorded for this clonotype. The rearrangement uses TRBV7-8 and TRBJ1-1, with no clear D. CDR1 is SGHVS, CDR2 FQNEAQ, per germline. The CDR3 is 17 residues long. The V gene lost 5 bases and the J gene lost 5 bases, with 24 bases spanning the gap. The CDR3 nucleotides are TGTGCCAGCAGCCCAACAGCTTTTTTAAATCGTGAGACTGAAGCTTTCTTT. Its translation is CASSPTAFLNRETEAFF.

The chain has TRBV6-2 or TRBV6-3 and TRBJ1-3; a weak D match, TRBD1 (6 bases). CDR1 MNHEY and CDR2 SVGEGT come from the germline V gene. The CDR3 runs 15 residues. Trimming stripped 6 bases from V and 3 bases from J, with 15 bases between. The CDR3 bases are TGTGCCAGCAGCCTCGTCGGGGGGCTTGGAAACACCATATATTTT. This translates into CASSLVGGLGNTIYF.

The chain uses TRBV19 and TRBJ2-1; D possibly corresponds to TRBD2 (5 bases). V lost 1 base, J lost 0 bases, and 16 bases lay in between. CDR3 size: 18 residues. Germline values: CDR1 LNHDA, CDR2 SQIVND (reference sequence). DNA of the CDR3: TGTGCCAGTAGTATAGCCCCCCGGGGTCCAAGCTCCTACAATGAGCAGTTCTTC. Protein product: CASSIAPRGPSSYNEQFF.

This clonotype showed up many times. The chain employs TRBV30 and TRBJ2-7; 12 bases map to TRBD2. The V gene end was trimmed by 3 bases and the J gene end by 2 bases; junction bases not matched to a gene: 2. In germline, CDR1 is GTSNPN, CDR2 SVGIG (reference sequence). The CDR3 is made up of 14 amino acids. The CDR3 reads CAWRGTSGPYEQYF. The CDR3 nucleotides read TGTGCCTGGAGAGGGACTAGCGGGCCCTACGAGCAGTACTTC.

This clonotype was recorded once. Just one base apart from a much larger clone, this may be a read error. The gene calls are TRBV4-1 and TRBJ2-1; weak D call: TRBD2 (6 bases). Germline loops: CDR1 MGHRA, CDR2 YSYEKL. The CDR3 consists of 15 residues. Trimming removed 1 base from V and 9 bases from J, with 16 bases in between. The CDR3 spells CASSQGRDGRGEQFF. DNA for the CDR3: TGCGCCAGCAGCCAAGGTAGGGACGGGAGAGGTGAGCAGTTCTTC.

CDR3 coding DNA: TGTGCCAGCAGCCAGATCGCTACCGGGGAGCTGTTTTTT. It encodes CASSQIATGELFF. The V and J genes are TRBV3-1 and TRBJ2-2, with unresolved D. The V gene's germline CDR1 is LGHDT and CDR2 YNNKEL (reference sequence). The CDR3 length is 13 residues. Trimming took 3 bases from V and 5 from J, leaving 7 bases between them. Based on the CDR3 plus reference TRBV3-1 and TRBJ2-2, the full variable domain is DTAVSQTPKYLVTQMGNDKSIKCEQNLGHDTMYWYKQDSKKFLKIMFSYNNKELIINETVPNRFSPKSPDKAHLNLHINSLELGDSAVYFCASSQIATGELFFGEGSRLTVL.

Only a few counts were recorded for this clonotype. V is TRBV9 and J is TRBJ2-4; D unclear. Germline CDR1 reads SGDLS; CDR2 reads YYNGEE. The CDR3 runs to 15 residues. V was shortened by 0 bases and J by 0 bases, with 7 bases between the two germline ends. CDR3 sequence: CASSVGFGAKNIQYF. The CDR3 DNA follows: TGTGCCAGCAGCGTAGGATTCGGAGCCAAAAACATTCAGTACTTC.

V and J are TRBV9 and TRBJ1-3, with D hard to call. Germline values: CDR1 SGDLS, CDR2 YYNGEE. The CDR3 totals 16 residues. Between the trimmed V and J ends, which lost 4 bases and 3 bases, there was a span of 17 bases. In DNA form, the CDR3 reads TGTGCCAGCAGCCCCCAACCGACGGGCGGTGGAAACACCATATATTTT. Translated, it gives CASSPQPTGGGNTIYF.

This clonotype has at least ten counts. The gene calls are TRBV11-2 and TRBJ2-7; 7 nucleotides line up with TRBD1. This CDR3 spans 14 amino acids. The V segment lost 4 bases and the J segment 2 bases; nucleotides outside the gene matches: 5. Germline V gene data show CDR1 as SGHAT and CDR2 as FQNNGV. The chain's CDR3 is CASSSGQLTYEQYF. The CDR3 nucleotides read TGTGCCAGCAGCTCGGGACAGTTAACCTACGAGCAGTACTTC.

This clonotype was detected ten times or more. V is TRBV7-9 and J is TRBJ1-4; D is unresolved. CDR3 length equals 14 residues. Germline V gene lookup returns CDR1 SEHNR and CDR2 FQNEAQ (reference sequence). The germline V and J ends were trimmed by 0 bases and 5 bases, with 7 bases remaining between them. The CDR3 nucleotides are TGTGCCAGCAGCTTAGCGGCCGTAAATGAAAAACTGTTTTTT. It encodes CASSLAAVNEKLFF.

In regard to this clonotype: One end of the junction is discordant with germline, which a read error may explain. The chain employs TRBV20-1 and TRBJ2-1; perhaps TRBD2 as D (6 bases). Germline V CDR1 and CDR2: DFQATT, SNEGSKA (reference sequence). The CDR3 is made up of 13 amino acids. This chain's CDR3 is CSVRLVYYNEQLF. DNA for the CDR3: TGCAGTGTTCGACTAGTTTACTACAATGAGCAGCTCTTC.

This clonotype has just one count. The rearrangement links TRBV7-3 to TRBJ1-2; tentatively, D is TRBD1 (5 bases). The CDR3 consists of 17 residues. Trimming shortened V by 4 bases and J by 2 bases, and 20 bases separated the two germline ends. CDR1 is SGHTA, CDR2 FQGTGA, per germline. Here the CDR3 DNA reads TGTGCCAGCAGCTCCGGGGGGGGGAGGGGACCAAACTATGGCTACACCTTC. It encodes CASSSGGGRGPNYGYTF.